This T cell receptor (beta chain) was observed in a study of blood T cells in healthy people across ages. Study-wide points: Researchers judged that diversity estimates from one million T cells fell short of true values.

This clonotype was seen a few times. Antigen specificity is unknown. Each of the donors had about 9.9 milliliters of peripheral blood drawn into EDTA-treated Vacutainer tubes. The total RNA that was extracted per sample amounted to at least 5 micrograms. This CDR3 comprises 15 residues. V was cut by 0 bases and J by 6 bases, with 13 bases left in between. Germline CDR1 reads SGHKS; CDR2 reads YYEKEE (reference sequence). Sample-barcoded 5' priming and a J-beta primer mix drove a second PCR of roughly 7 to 11 cycles. TCRdb passed the 5' RACE reads through MiXCR, listing each CDR3 protein once. The repertoire holds about 1 million distinct CDR3 sequences, with 40% to 50% as singletons.

The clonotype originates from a woman aged 55-69 years in good health. The chain is built from TRBV5-5 and TRBJ1-5; tentative D call: TRBD1 (5 bases). The specimen sequenced was blood. In DNA, the CDR3 is TGTGCCAGCAGCTTGGTAGTCGGGGGAAGTCAGCCCCAGCATTTT. Protein: CASSLVVGGSQPQHF. Combining the CDR3 with reference TRBV5-5 and TRBJ1-5 gives the whole variable domain DAGVTQSPTHLIKTRGQQVTLRCSPISGHKSVSWYQQVLGQGPQFIFQYYEKEERGRGNFPDRFSARQFPNYSSELNVNALLLGDSALYLCASSLVVGGSQPQHFGDGTRLSIL.